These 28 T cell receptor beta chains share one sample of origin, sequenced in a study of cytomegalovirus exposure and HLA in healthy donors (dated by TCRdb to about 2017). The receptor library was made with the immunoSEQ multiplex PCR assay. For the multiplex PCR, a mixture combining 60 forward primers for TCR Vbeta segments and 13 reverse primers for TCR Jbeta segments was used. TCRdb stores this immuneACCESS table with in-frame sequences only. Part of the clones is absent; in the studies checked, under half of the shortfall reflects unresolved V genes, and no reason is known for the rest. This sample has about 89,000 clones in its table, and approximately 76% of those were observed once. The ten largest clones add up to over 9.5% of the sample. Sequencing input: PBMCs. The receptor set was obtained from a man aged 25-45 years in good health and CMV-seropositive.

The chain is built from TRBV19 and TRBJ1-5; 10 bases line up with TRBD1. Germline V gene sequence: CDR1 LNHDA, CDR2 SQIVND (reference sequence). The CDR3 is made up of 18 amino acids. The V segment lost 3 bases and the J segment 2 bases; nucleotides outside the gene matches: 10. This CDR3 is CASSISRQGAAGNQPQHF. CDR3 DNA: TGTGCCAGTAGTATCTCGAGACAGGGGGCGGCGGGCAATCAGCCCCAGCATTTT.

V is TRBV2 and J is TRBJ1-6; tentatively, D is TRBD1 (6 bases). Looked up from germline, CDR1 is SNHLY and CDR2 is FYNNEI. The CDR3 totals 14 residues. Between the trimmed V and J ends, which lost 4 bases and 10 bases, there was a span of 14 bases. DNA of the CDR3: TGTGCCAGCAGTGTGGCAGGGGCAGGCTCACCCCTCCACTTT. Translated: CASSVAGAGSPLHF.

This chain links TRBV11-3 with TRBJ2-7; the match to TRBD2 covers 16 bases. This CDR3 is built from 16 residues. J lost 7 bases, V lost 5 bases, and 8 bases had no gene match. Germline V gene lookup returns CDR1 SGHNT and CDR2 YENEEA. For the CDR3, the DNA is TGTGCCAGCAGCCGGGGACTAGCGGGGGGGCCGGGGGAGCAGTACTTC. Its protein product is CASSRGLAGGPGEQYF. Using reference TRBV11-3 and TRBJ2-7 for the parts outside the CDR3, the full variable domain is EAGVVQSPRYKIIEKKQPVAFWCNPISGHNTLYWYLQNLGQGPELLIRYENEEAVDDSQLPKDRFSAERLKGVDSTLKIQPAELGDSAVYLCASSRGLAGGPGEQYFGPGTRLTVT.

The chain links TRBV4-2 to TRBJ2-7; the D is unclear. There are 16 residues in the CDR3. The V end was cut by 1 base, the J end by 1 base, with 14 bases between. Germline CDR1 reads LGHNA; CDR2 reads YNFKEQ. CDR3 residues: CASSQVTAESSYEQYF. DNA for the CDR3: TGTGCCAGCAGCCAAGTGACCGCGGAGAGTTCCTACGAGCAGTACTTC.

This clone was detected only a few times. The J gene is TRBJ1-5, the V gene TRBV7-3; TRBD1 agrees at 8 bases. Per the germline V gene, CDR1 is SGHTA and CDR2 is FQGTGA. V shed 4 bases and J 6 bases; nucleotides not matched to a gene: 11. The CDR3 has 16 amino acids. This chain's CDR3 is CASSWDERGTGQPQHF. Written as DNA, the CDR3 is TGTGCCAGCAGCTGGGACGAAAGGGGGACAGGTCAGCCCCAGCATTTT.

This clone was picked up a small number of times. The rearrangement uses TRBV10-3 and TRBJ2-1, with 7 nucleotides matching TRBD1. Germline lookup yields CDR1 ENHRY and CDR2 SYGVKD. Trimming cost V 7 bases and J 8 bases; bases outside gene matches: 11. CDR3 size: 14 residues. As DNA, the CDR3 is TGTGCCATCAACCACAGGGGCGTAGGTTATGAGCAGTTCTTC. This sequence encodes CAINHRGVGYEQFF.

The CDR3 nucleotides read TGTGCCAGCAGTTTATCCCAGACAGAGCAAGAGACCCAGTACTTC. It codes for CASSLSQTEQETQYF. V usage is TRBV28 and J usage is TRBJ2-5, with a tentative D call TRBD1 (5 bases). V lost 1 base and J lost 2, with 11 bases in between. The CDR3 is made up of 15 amino acids. CDR1 MDHEN and CDR2 SYDVKM come from the germline V gene.

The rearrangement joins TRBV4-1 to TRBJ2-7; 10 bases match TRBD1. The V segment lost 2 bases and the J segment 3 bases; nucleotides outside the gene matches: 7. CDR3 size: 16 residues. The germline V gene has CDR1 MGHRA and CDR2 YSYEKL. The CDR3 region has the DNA TGCGCCAGCAGCCAATTAGGGGGGACAGGGGTCTACGAGCAGTACTTC. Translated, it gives CASSQLGGTGVYEQYF.

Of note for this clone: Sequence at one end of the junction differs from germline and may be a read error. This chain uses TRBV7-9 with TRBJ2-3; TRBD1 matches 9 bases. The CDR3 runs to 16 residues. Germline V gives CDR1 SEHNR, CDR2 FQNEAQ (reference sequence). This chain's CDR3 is CSSSYGTGFGTDTQYF. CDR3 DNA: TGTTCCAGCAGCTACGGGACAGGGTTTGGCACAGATACGCAGTATTTT.

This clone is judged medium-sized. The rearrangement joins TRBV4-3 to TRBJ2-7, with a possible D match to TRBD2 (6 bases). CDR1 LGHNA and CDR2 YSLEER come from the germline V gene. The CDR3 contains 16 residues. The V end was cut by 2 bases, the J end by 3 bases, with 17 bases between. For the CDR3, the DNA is TGCGCCAGCAGCCAAATGGCGGGACGGTCGGACTACGAGCAGTACTTC. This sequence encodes CASSQMAGRSDYEQYF.

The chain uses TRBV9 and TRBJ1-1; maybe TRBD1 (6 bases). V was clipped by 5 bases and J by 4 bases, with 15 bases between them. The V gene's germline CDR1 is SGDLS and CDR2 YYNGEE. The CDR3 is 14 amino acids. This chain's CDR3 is CASSPGQGRTEAFF. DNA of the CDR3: TGTGCCAGCAGTCCAGGGCAGGGGCGCACTGAAGCTTTCTTT.

CDR3 nucleotide sequence: TGTGCCAGCAGCGTAGGAAACAGGGGTAGTACTGAAGCTTTCTTT. Amino acids: CASSVGNRGSTEAFF. This chain uses TRBV9 with TRBJ1-1, with 7 positions matching TRBD1. Looked up from germline, CDR1 is SGDLS and CDR2 is YYNGEE. The V gene end was trimmed by 0 bases and the J gene end by 5 bases; junction bases not matched to a gene: 7. The CDR3 loop spans 15 amino acids.

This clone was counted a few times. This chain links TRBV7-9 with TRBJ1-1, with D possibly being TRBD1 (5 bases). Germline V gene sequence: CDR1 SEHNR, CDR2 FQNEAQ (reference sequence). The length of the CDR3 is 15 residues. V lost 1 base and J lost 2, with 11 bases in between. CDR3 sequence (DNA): TGTGCCAGCAGCTTAGAAGGGGCGCCTAACACTGAAGCTTTCTTT. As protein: CASSLEGAPNTEAFF. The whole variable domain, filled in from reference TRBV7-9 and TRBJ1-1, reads DTGVSQNPRHKITKRGQNVTFRCDPISEHNRLYWYRQTLGQGPEFLTYFQNEAQLEKSRLLSDRFSAERPKGSFSTLEIQRTEQGDSAMYLCASSLEGAPNTEAFFGQGTRLTVV.

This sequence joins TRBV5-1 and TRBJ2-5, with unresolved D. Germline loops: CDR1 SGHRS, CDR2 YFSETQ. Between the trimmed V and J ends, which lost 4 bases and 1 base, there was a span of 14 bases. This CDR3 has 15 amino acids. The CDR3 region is CASSPEPQIQETQYF. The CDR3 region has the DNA TGCGCCAGCAGCCCCGAGCCACAGATCCAAGAGACCCAGTACTTC. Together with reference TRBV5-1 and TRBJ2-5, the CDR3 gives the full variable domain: KAGVTQTPRYLIKTRGQQVTLSCSPISGHRSVSWYQQTPGQGLQFLFEYFSETQRNKGNFPGRFSGRQFSNSRSEMNVSTLELGDSALYLCASSPEPQIQETQYFGPGTRLLVL.

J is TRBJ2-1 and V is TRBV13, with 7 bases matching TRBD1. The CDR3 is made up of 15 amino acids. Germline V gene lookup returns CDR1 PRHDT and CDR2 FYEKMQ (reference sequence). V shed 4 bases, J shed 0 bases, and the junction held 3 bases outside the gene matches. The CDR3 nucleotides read TGTGCCAGCAGCTCCGACAGGGACTCCTACAATGAGCAGTTCTTC. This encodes CASSSDRDSYNEQFF.

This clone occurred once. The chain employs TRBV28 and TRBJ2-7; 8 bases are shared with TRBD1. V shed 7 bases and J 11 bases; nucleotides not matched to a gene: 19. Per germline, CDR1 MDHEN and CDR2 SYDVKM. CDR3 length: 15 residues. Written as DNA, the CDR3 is TGTGCCAGCACCCCCCGAGGGGGGACAGGCCCCTTCGAGTACTTC. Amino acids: CASTPRGGTGPFEYF.

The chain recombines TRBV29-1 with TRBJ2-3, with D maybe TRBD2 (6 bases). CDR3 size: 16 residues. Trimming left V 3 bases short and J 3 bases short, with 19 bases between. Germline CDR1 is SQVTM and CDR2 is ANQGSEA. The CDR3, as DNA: TGCAGCGTTGAGGGGGGTGGAGGGTTGTTTACAGATACGCAGTATTTT. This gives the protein CSVEGGGGLFTDTQYF.

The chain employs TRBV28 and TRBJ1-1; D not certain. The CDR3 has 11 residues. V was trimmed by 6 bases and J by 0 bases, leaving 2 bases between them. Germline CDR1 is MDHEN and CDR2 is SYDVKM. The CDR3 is CASSVNTEAFF. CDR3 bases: TGTGCCAGCAGCGTGAACACTGAAGCTTTCTTT.

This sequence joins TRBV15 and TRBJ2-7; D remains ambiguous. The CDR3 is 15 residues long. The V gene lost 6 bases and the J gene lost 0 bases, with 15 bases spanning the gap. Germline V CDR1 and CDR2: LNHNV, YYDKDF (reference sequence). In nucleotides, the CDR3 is TGTGCCACCAGTCCCTATGGTGGGCCCTCCTACGAGCAGTACTTC. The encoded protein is CATSPYGGPSYEQYF.

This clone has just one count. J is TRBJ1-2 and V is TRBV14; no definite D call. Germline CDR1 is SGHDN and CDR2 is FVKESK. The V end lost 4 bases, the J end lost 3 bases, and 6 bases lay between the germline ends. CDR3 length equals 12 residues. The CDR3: CASSPQDYGYTF. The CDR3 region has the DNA TGTGCCAGCAGCCCCCAGGACTATGGCTACACCTTC.

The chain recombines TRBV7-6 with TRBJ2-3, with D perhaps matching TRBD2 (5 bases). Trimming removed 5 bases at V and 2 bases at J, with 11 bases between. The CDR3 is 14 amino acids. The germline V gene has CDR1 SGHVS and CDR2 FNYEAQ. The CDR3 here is CASSVSGYTDTQYF. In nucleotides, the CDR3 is TGTGCCAGCAGCGTCAGCGGATACACAGATACGCAGTATTTT.

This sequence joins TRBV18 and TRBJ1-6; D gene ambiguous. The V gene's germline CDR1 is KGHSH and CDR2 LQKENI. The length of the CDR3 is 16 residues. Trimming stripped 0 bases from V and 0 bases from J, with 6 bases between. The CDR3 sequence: CASSPPGSSYNSPLHF. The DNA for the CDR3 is TGTGCCAGCTCACCACCTGGGAGCTCCTATAATTCACCCCTCCACTTT.

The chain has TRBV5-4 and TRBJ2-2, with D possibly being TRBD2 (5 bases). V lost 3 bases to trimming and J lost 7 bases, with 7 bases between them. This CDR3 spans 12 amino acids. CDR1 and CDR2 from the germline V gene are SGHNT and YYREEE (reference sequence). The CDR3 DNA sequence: TGTGCCAGCAGCTCAGAGGGCGGGGAGCTGTTTTTT. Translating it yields CASSSEGGELFF.

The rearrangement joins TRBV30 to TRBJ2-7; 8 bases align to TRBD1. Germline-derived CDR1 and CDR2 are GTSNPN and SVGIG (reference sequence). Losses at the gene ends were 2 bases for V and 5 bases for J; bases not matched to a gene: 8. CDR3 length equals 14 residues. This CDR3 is CAWSRGQGAHEQYF. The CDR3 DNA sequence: TGTGCCTGGAGTAGGGGGCAGGGGGCCCACGAGCAGTACTTC.

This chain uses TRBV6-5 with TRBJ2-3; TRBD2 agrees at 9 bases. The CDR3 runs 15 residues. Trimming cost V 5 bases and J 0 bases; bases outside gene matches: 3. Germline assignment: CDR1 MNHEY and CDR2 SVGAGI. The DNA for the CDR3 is TGTGCCAGCAGTAGAACTAGCGGGAGCACAGATACGCAGTATTTT. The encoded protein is CASSRTSGSTDTQYF.

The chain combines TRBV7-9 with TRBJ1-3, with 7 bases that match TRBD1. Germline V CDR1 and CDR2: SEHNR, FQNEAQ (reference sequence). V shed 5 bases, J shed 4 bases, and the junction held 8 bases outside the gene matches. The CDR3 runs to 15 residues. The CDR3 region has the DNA TGTGCCAGCAGCCCAACAGGGGTGTCAGGAAACACCATATATTTT. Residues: CASSPTGVSGNTIYF. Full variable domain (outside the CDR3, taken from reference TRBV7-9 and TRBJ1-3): DTGVSQNPRHKITKRGQNVTFRCDPISEHNRLYWYRQTLGQGPEFLTYFQNEAQLEKSRLLSDRFSAERPKGSFSTLEIQRTEQGDSAMYLCASSPTGVSGNTIYFGEGSWLTVV.

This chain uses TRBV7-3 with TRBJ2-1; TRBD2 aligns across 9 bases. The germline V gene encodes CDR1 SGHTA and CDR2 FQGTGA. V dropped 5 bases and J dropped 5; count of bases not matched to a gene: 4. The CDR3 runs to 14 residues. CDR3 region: CASSLGLADNEQFF. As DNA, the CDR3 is TGTGCCAGCAGCCTGGGACTAGCCGACAATGAGCAGTTCTTC.

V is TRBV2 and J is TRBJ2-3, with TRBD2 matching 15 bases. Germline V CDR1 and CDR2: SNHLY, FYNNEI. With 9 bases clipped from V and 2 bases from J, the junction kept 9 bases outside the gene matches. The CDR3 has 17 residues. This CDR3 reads CASAGLAGGSVTDTQYF. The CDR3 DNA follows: TGTGCCAGTGCGGGACTAGCGGGGGGTTCTGTCACAGATACGCAGTATTTT.